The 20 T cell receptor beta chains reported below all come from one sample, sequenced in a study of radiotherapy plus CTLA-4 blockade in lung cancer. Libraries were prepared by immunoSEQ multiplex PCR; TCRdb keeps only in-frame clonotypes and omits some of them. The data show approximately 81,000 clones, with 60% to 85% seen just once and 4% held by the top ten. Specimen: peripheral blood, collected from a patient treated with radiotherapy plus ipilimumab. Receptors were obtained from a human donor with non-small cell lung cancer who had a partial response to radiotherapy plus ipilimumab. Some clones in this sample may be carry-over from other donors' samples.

CDR3 bases: TGCGCCAGCAGCTTCACGACAGGGTCCTACAATGAGCAGTTCTTC. Its protein product is CASSFTTGSYNEQFF. The V gene is TRBV5-1, the J gene TRBJ2-1, with TRBD1 identical over 7 bases. V lost 2 bases and J lost 1; bases outside the gene matches: 3. Germline lookup yields CDR1 SGHRS and CDR2 YFSETQ. This CDR3 is 15 amino acids long.

CDR3 sequence: CASSYFPGRMNTEAFF. The CDR3 coding sequence is TGTGCCAGCAGTTACTTCCCAGGGCGCATGAACACTGAAGCTTTCTTT. V and J are TRBV6-5 and TRBJ1-1; a possible D gene is TRBD1 (5 bases). Between the trimmed V and J ends, which lost 1 base and 0 bases, there was a span of 12 bases. Germline CDR1 is MNHEY and CDR2 is SVGAGI. The CDR3 extends over 16 amino acids.

The CDR3 region has the DNA TGTGCCAGTAGTATAGGGGAGGGGACGGCCACAGATACGCAGTATTTT. It codes for CASSIGEGTATDTQYF. The rearrangement links TRBV19 to TRBJ2-3, with 7 bases fitting TRBD2. This CDR3 spans 16 amino acids. V was pared by 1 base and J by 2 bases, with 6 bases of the junction left unmatched. Germline CDR1 is LNHDA and CDR2 is SQIVND (reference sequence).

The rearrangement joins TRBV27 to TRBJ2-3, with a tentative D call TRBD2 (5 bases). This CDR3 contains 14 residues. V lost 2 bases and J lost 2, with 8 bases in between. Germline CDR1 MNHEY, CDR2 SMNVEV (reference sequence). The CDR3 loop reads CASSLSGLTDTQYF. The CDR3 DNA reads TGTGCCAGCAGTTTAAGCGGCCTCACAGATACGCAGTATTTT.

In nucleotides, the CDR3 is TGTGCCAGCAGCTTAGTAAGGACAGTCGCGGACGGGGAGCTGTTTTTT. Translating it yields CASSLVRTVADGELFF. This chain uses TRBV7-6 with TRBJ2-2; possibly TRBD1 for D (6 bases). This CDR3 spans 16 amino acids. Germline assignment: CDR1 SGHVS and CDR2 FNYEAQ. V was trimmed by 1 base and J by 7 bases, leaving 16 bases between them.

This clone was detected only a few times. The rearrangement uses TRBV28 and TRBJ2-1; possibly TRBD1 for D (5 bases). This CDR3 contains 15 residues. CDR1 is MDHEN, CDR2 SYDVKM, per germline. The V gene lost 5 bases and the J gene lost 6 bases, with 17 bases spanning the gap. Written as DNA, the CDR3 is TGTGCCAGCAGTCCCCGGACACGGAAGGGCAATGAGCAGTTCTTC. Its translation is CASSPRTRKGNEQFF.

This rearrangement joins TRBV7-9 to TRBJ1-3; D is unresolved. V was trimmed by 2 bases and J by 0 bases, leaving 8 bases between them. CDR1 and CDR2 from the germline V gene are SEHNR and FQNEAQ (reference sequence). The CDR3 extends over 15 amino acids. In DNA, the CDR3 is TGTGCCAGCAGCTTATTTCCGGGCTCTGGAAACACCATATATTTT. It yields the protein CASSLFPGSGNTIYF.

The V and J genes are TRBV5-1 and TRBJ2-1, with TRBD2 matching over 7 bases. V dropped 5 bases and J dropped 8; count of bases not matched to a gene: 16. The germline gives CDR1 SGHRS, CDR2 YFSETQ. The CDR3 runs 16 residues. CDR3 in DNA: TGCGCCAGCAGTCCCCTTTATGGGGGAGGGCCTCATGAGCAGTTCTTC. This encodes CASSPLYGGGPHEQFF.

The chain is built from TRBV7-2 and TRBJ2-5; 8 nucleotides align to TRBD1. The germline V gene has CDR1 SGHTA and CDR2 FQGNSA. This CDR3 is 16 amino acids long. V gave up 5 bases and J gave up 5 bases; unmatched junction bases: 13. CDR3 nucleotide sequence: TGTGCCAGCAGCCTAGATATACGACAGGGGTTGGAGACCCAGTACTTC. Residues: CASSLDIRQGLETQYF.

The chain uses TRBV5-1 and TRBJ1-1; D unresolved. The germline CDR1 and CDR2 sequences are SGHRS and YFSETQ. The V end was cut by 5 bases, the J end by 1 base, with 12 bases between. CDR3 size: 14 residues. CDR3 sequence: CASSRPAENTEAFF. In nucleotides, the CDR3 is TGCGCCAGCAGTAGACCGGCGGAGAACACTGAAGCTTTCTTT.

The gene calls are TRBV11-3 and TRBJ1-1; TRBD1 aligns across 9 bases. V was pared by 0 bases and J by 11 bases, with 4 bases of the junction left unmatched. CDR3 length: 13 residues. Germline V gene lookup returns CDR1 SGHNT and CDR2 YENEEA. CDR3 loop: CASSLEQGATAFF. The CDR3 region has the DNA TGTGCCAGCAGCTTAGAACAGGGGGCTACGGCTTTCTTT. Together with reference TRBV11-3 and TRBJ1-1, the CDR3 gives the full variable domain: EAGVVQSPRYKIIEKKQPVAFWCNPISGHNTLYWYLQNLGQGPELLIRYENEEAVDDSQLPKDRFSAERLKGVDSTLKIQPAELGDSAVYLCASSLEQGATAFFGQGTRLTVV.

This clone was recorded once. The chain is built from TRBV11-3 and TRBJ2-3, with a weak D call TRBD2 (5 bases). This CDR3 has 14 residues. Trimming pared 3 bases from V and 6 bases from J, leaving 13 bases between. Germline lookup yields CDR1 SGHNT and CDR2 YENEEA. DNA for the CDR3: TGTGCCAGCAGCTTCTCATGGCGGGCGGATACGCAGTATTTT. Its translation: CASSFSWRADTQYF.

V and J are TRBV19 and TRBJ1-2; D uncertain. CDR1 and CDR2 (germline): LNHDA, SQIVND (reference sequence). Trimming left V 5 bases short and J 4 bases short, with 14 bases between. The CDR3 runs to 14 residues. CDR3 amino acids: CASSDGVPVYGYTF. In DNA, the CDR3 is TGTGCCAGTAGTGACGGAGTACCTGTCTATGGCTACACCTTC.

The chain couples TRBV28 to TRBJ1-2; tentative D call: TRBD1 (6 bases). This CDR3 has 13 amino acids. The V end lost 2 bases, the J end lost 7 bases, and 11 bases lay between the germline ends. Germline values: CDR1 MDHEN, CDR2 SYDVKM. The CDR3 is CASSLGGAGGYTF. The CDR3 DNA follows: TGTGCCAGCAGTTTAGGGGGCGCGGGTGGCTACACCTTC.

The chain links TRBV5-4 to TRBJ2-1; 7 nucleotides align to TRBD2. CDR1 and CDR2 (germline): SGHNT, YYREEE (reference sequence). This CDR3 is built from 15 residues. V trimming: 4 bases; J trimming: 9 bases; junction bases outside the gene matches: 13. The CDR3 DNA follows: TGTGCCAGCAGCAAAACCGGACTAGATAACGCTGAGCAGTTCTTC. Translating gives CASSKTGLDNAEQFF.

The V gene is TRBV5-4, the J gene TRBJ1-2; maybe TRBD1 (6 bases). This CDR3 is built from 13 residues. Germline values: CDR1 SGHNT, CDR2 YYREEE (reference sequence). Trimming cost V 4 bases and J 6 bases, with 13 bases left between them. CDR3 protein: CASSPPDSNGYTF. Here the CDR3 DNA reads TGTGCCAGCAGCCCGCCGGACAGTAATGGCTACACCTTC.

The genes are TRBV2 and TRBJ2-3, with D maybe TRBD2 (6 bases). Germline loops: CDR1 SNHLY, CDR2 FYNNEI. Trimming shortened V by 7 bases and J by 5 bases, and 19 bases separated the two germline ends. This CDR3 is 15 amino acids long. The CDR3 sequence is CASTRSEGGVDTQYF. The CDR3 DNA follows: TGTGCCAGCACCAGGTCGGAGGGAGGAGTAGATACGCAGTATTTT.

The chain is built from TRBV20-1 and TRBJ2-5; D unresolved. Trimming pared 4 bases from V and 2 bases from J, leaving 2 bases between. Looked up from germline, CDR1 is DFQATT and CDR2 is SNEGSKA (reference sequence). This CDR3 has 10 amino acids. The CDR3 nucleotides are TGCAGTGCTACACAAGAGACCCAGTACTTC. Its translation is CSATQETQYF.

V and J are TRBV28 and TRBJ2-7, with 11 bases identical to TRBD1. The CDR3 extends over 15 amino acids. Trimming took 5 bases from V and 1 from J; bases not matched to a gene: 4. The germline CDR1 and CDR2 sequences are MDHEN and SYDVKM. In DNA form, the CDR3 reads TGTGCCAGCAGTCCCGGGACAGGGGGTTCCTACGAGCAGTACTTC. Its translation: CASSPGTGGSYEQYF.

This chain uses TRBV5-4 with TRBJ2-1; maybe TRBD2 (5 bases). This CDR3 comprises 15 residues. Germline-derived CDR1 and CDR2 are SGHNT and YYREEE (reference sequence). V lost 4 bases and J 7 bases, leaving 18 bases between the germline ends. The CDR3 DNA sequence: TGTGCCAGCAGCCCCCGGGATAGCATTTTAAATGAGCAGTTCTTC. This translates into CASSPRDSILNEQFF.